This T cell receptor (beta chain) comes out of a study of CD8 T cells in ankylosing spondylitis. Trimming cost V 0 bases and J 1 base, with 4 bases left between them. This CDR3 contains 13 residues. CDR1 and CDR2 (germline): SGHKS, YYEKEE (reference sequence). Each TCR beta library was made by quantitative 5'-RACE that incorporated molecular barcodes. TCRdb reprocessed the 5' RACE reads via MiXCR and lists one record per CDR3 protein. The sample contains 340,000 or so distinct CDR3 sequences, about 15% of which appear only once. This clonotype was seen more than once but under ten times. Its specificity is not known. Study-level results: Several highly homologous variants made up a TCR beta motif that seemed to typify ankylosing spondylitis blood. Reports of some motif variants in reactive arthritis synovial fluid and blood predate this one.

The chain recombines TRBV5-5 with TRBJ1-1, with D unresolved. The specimen sequenced was blood, either unsorted or a sorted T cell fraction (not recorded which). The sequence came from a male donor with ankylosing spondylitis or in good health (not recorded which). DNA for the CDR3: TGTGCCAGCAGCTTGGTGCCGAACACTGAAGCTTTCTTT. The encoded protein is CASSLVPNTEAFF.